Sequencing of this T cell receptor beta chain was carried out in a study of blood T cells in healthy people across ages. CDR3 length: 14 residues. The germline gives CDR1 GTSNPN, CDR2 SVGIG (reference sequence). The germline V and J ends were trimmed by 1 base and 4 bases, with 10 bases remaining between them. The authors ran a second PCR of about 7 to 11 cycles using a sample-barcoded 5' primer and a J-beta primer mix. Individual samples furnished no less than 2.5 million CDR3-containing paired-end reads apiece. TCRdb analysed the 5' RACE reads with MiXCR anew, one entry per CDR3 protein. The repertoire includes more than 800,000 distinct CDR3 sequences, under 45% of them detected once, and approximately 17% sits in the top ten. This clonotype was observed many times.

Sequenced material: blood. The sequence came from a woman between 55 and 75 years old in good health. The V gene is TRBV30, the J gene TRBJ2-2, with D uncertain. CDR3 amino acids: CAWSGSHLTGELFF. Written as DNA, the CDR3 is TGTGCCTGGAGTGGATCACATCTCACCGGGGAGCTGTTTTTT.